Listed here are 30 T cell receptor beta chains from one sample, sequenced in a study of T cell responses to AZD1222 COVID-19 vaccine. Produced via immunoSEQ multiplex PCR; TCRdb's table is partial and in-frame only. Of more than 75,000 clones in the sample, about four fifths were seen once. Sequenced here: peripheral blood, sampled 28 days after the second AZD1222 dose. All receptors derive from an adult who received the AZD1222 COVID-19 vaccine.

The chain carries TRBV2 and TRBJ1-5; 10 bases are a match to TRBD1. V trimming: 4 bases; J trimming: 5 bases; junction bases outside the gene matches: 5. Germline V gene data show CDR1 as SNHLY and CDR2 as FYNNEI. The CDR3 is 15 residues long. This CDR3 is CASSVRTGGDQPQHF. The CDR3 DNA sequence: TGTGCCAGCAGTGTAAGGACAGGGGGTGATCAGCCCCAGCATTTT. The full variable domain, with the rest looked up from reference TRBV2 and TRBJ1-5, is EPEVTQTPSHQVTQMGQEVILRCVPISNHLYFYWYRQILGQKVEFLVSFYNNEISEKSEIFDDQFSVERPDGSNFTLKIRSTKLEDSAMYFCASSVRTGGDQPQHFGDGTRLSIL.

The gene calls are TRBV28 and TRBJ1-2; perhaps TRBD1 as D (6 bases). The germline V gene has CDR1 MDHEN and CDR2 SYDVKM. The CDR3 has 13 residues. V was cut by 7 bases and J by 8 bases, with 17 bases left in between. CDR3 protein: CASNSMGALGYTF. CDR3 DNA sequence: TGTGCCAGCAACTCAATGGGGGCATTAGGCTACACCTTC.

The chain joins TRBV14 to TRBJ2-2; 9 bases are a match to TRBD1. The CDR3 runs to 15 residues. From germline, CDR1 is SGHDN and CDR2 FVKESK. V shed 4 bases and J 4 bases; nucleotides not matched to a gene: 4. The CDR3 protein is CASSRTGVGTGELFF. The DNA of the CDR3 is TGTGCCAGCAGCCGGACAGGGGTGGGCACCGGGGAGCTGTTTTTT.

The chain couples TRBV10-2 to TRBJ2-5; D gene unclear. There are 14 residues in the CDR3. The V gene lost 4 bases and the J gene lost 2 bases, with 11 bases spanning the gap. CDR1 and CDR2 from the germline V gene are WSHSY and SAAADI. The CDR3 protein is CASSVVGSQETQYF. The CDR3 region has the DNA TGCGCCAGCAGTGTGGTGGGCAGTCAAGAGACCCAGTACTTC.

The chain couples TRBV28 to TRBJ2-7, with a tentative D call TRBD2 (6 bases). CDR1 and CDR2 from the germline V gene are MDHEN and SYDVKM. CDR3 size: 16 residues. Trimming took 3 bases from V and 1 from J, leaving 16 bases between them. The CDR3 spells CASSFSGGRRSYEQYF. The CDR3, as DNA: TGTGCCAGCAGTTTTAGCGGAGGTCGAAGGTCCTACGAGCAGTACTTC.

V gene TRBV7-9 combines with J gene TRBJ1-2; TRBD1 is a possible D gene (5 bases). V was trimmed by 1 base and J by 0 bases, leaving 9 bases between them. This CDR3 spans 15 amino acids. Germline V gives CDR1 SEHNR, CDR2 FQNEAQ (reference sequence). The CDR3 region is CASSLVVTANYGYTF. The CDR3 coding sequence is TGTGCCAGCAGCTTAGTTGTGACAGCTAACTATGGCTACACCTTC. Filled out from reference TRBV7-9 and TRBJ1-2, the complete variable domain reads DTGVSQNPRHKITKRGQNVTFRCDPISEHNRLYWYRQTLGQGPEFLTYFQNEAQLEKSRLLSDRFSAERPKGSFSTLEIQRTEQGDSAMYLCASSLVVTANYGYTFGSGTRLTVV.

In its sample, this clone was seen once. The rearrangement uses TRBV20-1 and TRBJ1-2; D may be TRBD1 (6 bases). CDR1 DFQATT and CDR2 SNEGSKA come from the germline V gene (reference sequence). The CDR3 totals 11 residues. The ends were cut back, 5 bases at V and 7 bases at J, with 11 bases in the middle. CDR3 sequence (DNA): TGCAGTGCTCCGGGGGCGCTTGGCTACACCTTC. Protein: CSAPGALGYTF.

The chain is built from TRBV12-3 or TRBV12-4 and TRBJ1-1; D possibly corresponds to TRBD1 (5 bases). This CDR3 has 13 residues. Deletions cut 8 bases from V and 4 bases from J, with 14 bases between. The CDR3, as DNA: TGTGCCAGCCTATCTCTGGGGGGCACTGAAGCTTTCTTT. Its translation is CASLSLGGTEAFF.

The chain employs TRBV7-7 and TRBJ2-5, with 12 bases matching TRBD2. The CDR3 is 18 residues long. Trimming at V came to 1 base and at J to 4 bases, leaving 10 bases not matched to a gene. Germline V gene lookup returns CDR1 SSHAT and CDR2 FNYEAQ (reference sequence). Here the CDR3 DNA reads TGTGCCAGCAGCTTAGGGGCCCTAGCGGGAGGGGGAATAGAGACCCAGTACTTC. Amino acid sequence: CASSLGALAGGGIETQYF. Variable domain in full (rest from reference TRBV7-7 and TRBJ2-5): GAGVSQSPRYKVTKRGQDVTLRCDPISSHATLYWYQQALGQGPEFLTYFNYEAQPDKSGLPSDRFSAERPEGSISTLTIQRTEQRDSAMYRCASSLGALAGGGIETQYFGPGTRLLVL.

The chain couples TRBV19 to TRBJ1-5; a weak D match, TRBD1 (5 bases). The ends were cut back, 3 bases at V and 3 bases at J, with 12 bases in the middle. The germline V gene encodes CDR1 LNHDA and CDR2 SQIVND (reference sequence). CDR3 length: 15 residues. The CDR3 here is CASSIGGTYNQPQHF. DNA for the CDR3: TGTGCCAGTAGTATCGGGGGGACCTACAATCAGCCCCAGCATTTT.

The chain employs TRBV7-2 and TRBJ1-6; 11 bases agree with TRBD1. Germline V gives CDR1 SGHTA, CDR2 FQGNSA. The CDR3 has 15 residues. V gave up 5 bases and J gave up 6 bases; unmatched junction bases: 3. The CDR3 reads CASSRDRGFNSPLHF. The CDR3, as DNA: TGTGCCAGCAGCCGGGACAGGGGGTTTAATTCACCCCTCCACTTT. Filled out from reference TRBV7-2 and TRBJ1-6, the complete variable domain reads GAGVSQSPSNKVTEKGKDVELRCDPISGHTALYWYRQSLGQGLEFLIYFQGNSAPDKSGLPSDRFSAERTGGSVSTLTIQRTQQEDSAVYLCASSRDRGFNSPLHFGNGTRLTVT.

The chain employs TRBV27 and TRBJ2-7; 7 bases line up with TRBD2. The CDR3 loop spans 14 amino acids. Germline V CDR1 and CDR2: MNHEY, SMNVEV (reference sequence). After removal of 4 bases from V and 3 bases from J, the junction contained 6 bases not matched to a gene. The CDR3 region is CASSYGPGGYEQYF. The CDR3 DNA sequence: TGTGCCAGCAGTTACGGCCCGGGGGGCTACGAGCAGTACTTC.

This sequence joins TRBV6-6 and TRBJ1-2, with 7 bases aligning to TRBD1. From germline, CDR1 is MNHNY and CDR2 SVGAGI (reference sequence). V lost 2 bases and J lost 3; bases outside the gene matches: 3. CDR3 size: 14 residues. Here the CDR3 DNA reads TGTGCCAGCAGTTACCGCGGGACAGACTATGGCTACACCTTC. It is translated as CASSYRGTDYGYTF.

The chain carries TRBV4-1 and TRBJ1-5; 7 positions agree with TRBD1. Trimming took 3 bases from V and 0 from J; bases not matched to a gene: 5. Germline CDR1 MGHRA, CDR2 YSYEKL. CDR3 size: 16 residues. The CDR3 DNA sequence: TGCGCCAGCAGCCAGCAGGGACAGCTTAGCAATCAGCCCCAGCATTTT. It translates to CASSQQGQLSNQPQHF.

The chain joins TRBV7-8 to TRBJ2-6; no clear D gene. Trimming took 4 bases from V and 3 from J, leaving 13 bases between them. The CDR3 length is 16 residues. Germline V gene sequence: CDR1 SGHVS, CDR2 FQNEAQ. In nucleotides, the CDR3 is TGTGCCAGCAGCTGGTCGAAGGGAATTGGGGCCAACGTCCTGACTTTC. Translating gives CASSWSKGIGANVLTF.

The V and J genes are TRBV5-1 and TRBJ1-4, with D possibly matching TRBD1 (6 bases). This CDR3 is built from 15 residues. V shed 3 bases and J shed 7 bases, with 16 bases lying between them. In germline, CDR1 is SGHRS, CDR2 YFSETQ. CDR3: CASSWGTQRGEKLFF. The CDR3 region has the DNA TGCGCCAGCAGCTGGGGGACACAAAGGGGTGAAAAACTGTTTTTT.

This sequence joins TRBV7-8 and TRBJ1-5; no clear D. Trimming left V 4 bases short and J 2 bases short, with 15 bases between. Looked up from germline, CDR1 is SGHVS and CDR2 is FQNEAQ. The CDR3 covers 16 residues. In nucleotides, the CDR3 is TGTGCCAGCAGCTCGGTTAATGGATGGGGCAATCAGCCCCAGCATTTT. This sequence encodes CASSSVNGWGNQPQHF.

The chain couples TRBV6-6 to TRBJ2-7; a weak D match, TRBD2 (6 bases). Trimming removed 8 bases at V and 3 bases at J, with 20 bases between. From germline, CDR1 is MNHNY and CDR2 SVGAGI (reference sequence). This CDR3 region has 15 residues. CDR3 in amino acids: CASLDGGASVYEQYF. CDR3 sequence (DNA): TGTGCCAGCCTGGATGGTGGGGCTAGCGTCTACGAGCAGTACTTC.

V and J are TRBV7-6 and TRBJ2-1; 12 nucleotides match TRBD2. This CDR3 spans 17 amino acids. Germline V gene sequence: CDR1 SGHVS, CDR2 FNYEAQ. Losses at the gene ends were 3 bases for V and 2 bases for J; bases not matched to a gene: 5. This CDR3 is CASSLKASGRAYNEQFF. DNA of the CDR3: TGTGCCAGCAGCTTGAAGGCTAGCGGGAGGGCCTACAATGAGCAGTTCTTC.

The rearrangement joins TRBV27 to TRBJ2-7; perhaps TRBD2 as D (6 bases). This CDR3 region has 15 residues. Trimming cost V 2 bases and J 6 bases, with 17 bases left between them. The germline CDR1 and CDR2 sequences are MNHEY and SMNVEV (reference sequence). The CDR3 DNA is TGTGCCAGCAGTTTACCGCTGCGGGACCCCTGCGAGCAGTACTTC. It translates to CASSLPLRDPCEQYF.

The chain joins TRBV18 to TRBJ1-1; 8 nucleotides align to TRBD1. Trimming cost V 6 bases and J 10 bases; bases outside gene matches: 19. Germline V lookup: CDR1 KGHSH, CDR2 LQKENI. This CDR3 is 16 amino acids long. The CDR3 sequence: CASSPKRAQGGDGAFF. CDR3 nucleotides: TGTGCCAGCTCTCCCAAAAGAGCACAGGGGGGCGATGGAGCTTTCTTT.

This chain uses TRBV13 with TRBJ1-2; D unclear. Germline V gene sequence: CDR1 PRHDT, CDR2 FYEKMQ (reference sequence). Trimming pared 5 bases from V and 2 bases from J, leaving 15 bases between. CDR3 length: 15 amino acids. The DNA of the CDR3 is TGTGCCAGCAGCCGGTGGGGAGGGCTCAACTATGGCTACACCTTC. This translates into CASSRWGGLNYGYTF.

This chain uses TRBV5-4 with TRBJ2-2; a possible D gene is TRBD2 (7 bases). Germline V gene lookup returns CDR1 SGHNT and CDR2 YYREEE (reference sequence). Deletions cut 3 bases from V and 2 bases from J, with 17 bases between. The CDR3 is 17 residues long. The CDR3 DNA sequence: TGTGCCAGCAGCTCCACCAGCGGGACACTTAACACCGGGGAGCTGTTTTTT. Translated, it gives CASSSTSGTLNTGELFF.

This clone was recorded only once. The chain combines TRBV6-5 with TRBJ2-5; 8 bases are shared with TRBD1. Germline values: CDR1 MNHEY, CDR2 SVGAGI. The CDR3 extends over 15 amino acids. The ends lost 2 bases at V and 4 bases at J; junction bases unmatched: 6. CDR3 sequence (DNA): TGTGCCAGCAGTTACGTGGACAGGGCCCCAGAGACCCAGTACTTC. It specifies CASSYVDRAPETQYF.

There are a few counts of this clone. The J gene is TRBJ2-1, the V gene TRBV5-3, with 16 positions matching TRBD2. TRBV5-3 is an open reading frame whose function is uncertain. J lost 4 bases, V lost 4 bases, and 8 bases had no gene match. This CDR3 has 18 residues. CDR3 nucleotides: TGTGCCAGAAGCCAGGGACTAGCGGGAGGGCCGCGTTACAATGAGCAGTTCTTC. It yields the protein CARSQGLAGGPRYNEQFF.

The J gene is TRBJ2-6, the V gene TRBV5-1; D gene uncertain. The germline V and J ends were trimmed by 1 base and 0 bases, with 5 bases remaining between them. Per germline, CDR1 SGHRS and CDR2 YFSETQ. There are 15 residues in the CDR3. CDR3 sequence reads: CASSLSNSGANVLTF. In DNA, the CDR3 is TGCGCCAGCAGCTTGAGCAACTCTGGGGCCAACGTCCTGACTTTC.

This chain links TRBV23-1 with TRBJ2-3; TRBD2 matches at 12 bases. TRBV23-1 is an open reading frame, and its role is uncertain. The CDR3 is 20 amino acids. The junction had 12 bases not matched to a gene; V was cut back by 0 bases and J by 2 bases. This chain's CDR3 is CASSQSEGGGTSGSTDTQYF. DNA for the CDR3: TGCGCCAGCAGTCAATCGGAAGGGGGGGGGACTAGCGGGTCCACAGATACGCAGTATTTT.

The chain employs TRBV9 and TRBJ2-2, with D tentatively TRBD1 (6 bases). Germline CDR1 SGDLS, CDR2 YYNGEE. The CDR3 has 14 amino acids. V lost 5 bases and J 1 base, leaving 9 bases between the germline ends. The CDR3 nucleotides read TGTGCCAGCAGTGACAGGAGGAACACCGGGGAGCTGTTTTTT. Translation: CASSDRRNTGELFF.

V gene TRBV5-4 combines with J gene TRBJ2-3; 7 positions match TRBD1. This CDR3 is 15 amino acids long. Germline assignment: CDR1 SGHNT and CDR2 YYREEE (reference sequence). J gave up 4 bases and V 0 bases, and 5 bases lay outside the gene matches. CDR3 sequence: CASSLETGYADTQYF. The CDR3 region has the DNA TGTGCCAGCAGCTTGGAGACAGGGTACGCAGATACGCAGTATTTT.

The chain links TRBV19 to TRBJ2-1; D gene uncertain. V shed 8 bases and J shed 0 bases, with 8 bases lying between them. CDR1 is LNHDA and CDR2 is SQIVND in the germline V gene (reference sequence). The CDR3 runs 13 residues. The CDR3 bases are TGTGCCAGTTTGAGTGTCTCCTACAATGAGCAGTTCTTC. Translating gives CASLSVSYNEQFF. Combining the CDR3 with reference TRBV19 and TRBJ2-1 gives the whole variable domain DGGITQSPKYLFRKEGQNVTLSCEQNLNHDAMYWYRQDPGQGLRLIYYSQIVNDFQKGDIAEGYSVSREKKESFPLTVTSAQKNPTAFYLCASLSVSYNEQFFGPGTRLTVL.